The 19 T cell receptor beta chains listed next were all sequenced from one sample in a study of cytomegalovirus exposure and HLA in healthy donors. The primer mix had 60 Vbeta and 13 Jbeta primers. The method was immunoSEQ multiplex PCR; TCRdb's version includes in-frame clones alone and lacks a portion of them. The sample features 75,000 to 95,000 clones, with roughly 5.1% in its top ten. Sequenced material: PBMCs. The receptors come from a man younger than 40 in good health and CMV-seronegative.

The CDR3 here is CASSPYRTSGGQGKTQYF. The CDR3 DNA is TGTGCCAGCAGCCCATACCGGACTAGCGGGGGGCAAGGGAAGACCCAGTACTTC. The J gene is TRBJ2-5, the V gene TRBV9, with 14 nucleotides matching TRBD2. This CDR3 spans 18 amino acids. Germline CDR1 is SGDLS and CDR2 is YYNGEE. V lost 4 bases, J lost 6 bases, and 14 bases stayed unmatched.

V is TRBV19 and J is TRBJ1-3; D perhaps matches TRBD1 (5 bases). Trimming removed 7 bases at V and 3 bases at J, with 10 bases between. The CDR3 is made up of 13 amino acids. The germline CDR1 and CDR2 sequences are LNHDA and SQIVND (reference sequence). The CDR3 reads CASNQGYGNTIYF. CDR3 DNA sequence: TGTGCCAGTAACCAGGGTTATGGAAACACCATATATTTT.

V gene TRBV5-1 combines with J gene TRBJ1-4; 8 nucleotides line up with TRBD1. V trimming: 0 bases; J trimming: 4 bases; junction bases outside the gene matches: 2. The CDR3 length is 15 residues. Germline-derived CDR1 and CDR2 are SGHRS and YFSETQ. The CDR3 here is CASSLVGQVNEKLFF. The CDR3 coding sequence is TGCGCCAGCAGCTTGGTGGGACAGGTTAATGAAAAACTGTTTTTT.

The chain has TRBV4-1 and TRBJ2-7; 7 bases are shared with TRBD1. V shed 2 bases, J shed 4 bases, and the junction held 8 bases outside the gene matches. This CDR3 spans 15 amino acids. The germline CDR1 and CDR2 sequences are MGHRA and YSYEKL. The CDR3 loop is CASSQFHRGLYEQYF. As DNA, the CDR3 is TGCGCCAGCAGCCAATTTCACAGGGGTTTGTACGAGCAGTACTTC.

The chain links TRBV11-1 to TRBJ2-7; 9 positions match TRBD1. From germline, CDR1 is SGHAT and CDR2 FQDESV (reference sequence). The CDR3 covers 16 residues. V gave up 3 bases and J gave up 2 bases; unmatched junction bases: 8. The CDR3 protein is CASSFHGTGLTYEQYF. The CDR3 bases are TGTGCCAGCAGCTTTCACGGGACAGGGCTGACCTACGAGCAGTACTTC.

The V call is TRBV5-1, the J call TRBJ2-7; D remains unclear. Germline values: CDR1 SGHRS, CDR2 YFSETQ. This CDR3 has 15 amino acids. Between the trimmed V and J ends, which lost 0 bases and 0 bases, there was a span of 10 bases. CDR3 sequence (DNA): TGCGCCAGCAGCTTGGTCGGCGGCCGCTCCTACGAGCAGTACTTC. This codes for CASSLVGGRSYEQYF. Based on the CDR3 plus reference TRBV5-1 and TRBJ2-7, the full variable domain is KAGVTQTPRYLIKTRGQQVTLSCSPISGHRSVSWYQQTPGQGLQFLFEYFSETQRNKGNFPGRFSGRQFSNSRSEMNVSTLELGDSALYLCASSLVGGRSYEQYFGPGTRLTVT.

CDR3 nucleotides: TGCGCCAGCAATGTAGCGGGGGGGGAAGATACGCAGTATTTT. Amino acid sequence: CASNVAGGEDTQYF. The chain joins TRBV10-2 to TRBJ2-3; 11 positions match TRBD2. The CDR3 is 14 residues long. V dropped 7 bases and J dropped 5; count of bases not matched to a gene: 5. Germline V CDR1 and CDR2: WSHSY, SAAADI.

The V gene is TRBV6-6, the J gene TRBJ1-5; TRBD1 might be the D (6 bases). V was shortened by 2 bases and J by 7 bases, with 12 bases between the two germline ends. Looked up from germline, CDR1 is MNHNY and CDR2 is SVGAGI (reference sequence). This CDR3 contains 14 residues. The CDR3 loop reads CASSYNRVGQPQHF. CDR3 coding DNA: TGTGCCAGCAGTTACAACAGGGTGGGGCAGCCCCAGCATTTT.

The chain is built from TRBV28 and TRBJ1-5, with 7 bases identical to TRBD1. CDR1 and CDR2 from the germline V gene are MDHEN and SYDVKM. CDR3 size: 16 residues. V shed 7 bases and J 6 bases; nucleotides not matched to a gene: 15. The CDR3 coding sequence is TGTGCCAGCATCGACTCAGGGGGAAGGGTCAGTCAGCCCCAGCATTTT. Encoded protein: CASIDSGGRVSQPQHF.

CDR3 nucleotide sequence: TGTGCCAGCAGCTTGTTTAGCGGGGTAGCTGCTGAAGCTTTCTTT. Its translation: CASSLFSGVAAEAFF. The chain has TRBV7-9 and TRBJ1-1; D is uncertain. Germline-derived CDR1 and CDR2 are SEHNR and FQNEAQ (reference sequence). The CDR3 extends over 15 amino acids. Trimming stripped 3 bases from V and 6 bases from J, with 17 bases between.

V gene TRBV4-3 combines with J gene TRBJ2-1, with a weak D call TRBD1 (6 bases). The V end lost 4 bases, the J end lost 12 bases, and 19 bases lay between the germline ends. The CDR3 has 14 amino acids. Per germline, CDR1 LGHNA and CDR2 YSLEER. The CDR3 bases are TGCGCCAGCAGCCCACAGGGTTCAGGGCAGGGGCAGTTCTTC. Its protein product is CASSPQGSGQGQFF.

The V call is TRBV4-2, the J call TRBJ2-5; a possible D gene is TRBD1 (7 bases). Trimming removed 4 bases at V and 5 bases at J, with 17 bases between. In germline, CDR1 is LGHNA, CDR2 YNFKEQ. This CDR3 spans 15 amino acids. CDR3 loop: CASSPSRAGGETQYF. Here the CDR3 DNA reads TGTGCCAGCAGCCCCTCTCGAGCAGGGGGGGAGACCCAGTACTTC.

The chain carries TRBV28 and TRBJ2-7; tentative D call: TRBD1 (6 bases). The CDR3 runs 18 residues. In germline, CDR1 is MDHEN, CDR2 SYDVKM. The V end lost 4 bases, the J end lost 1 base, and 23 bases lay between the germline ends. CDR3 bases: TGTGCCAGCAGTTGGGCCCTCCTTAAGGGGGTCGTATCCTACGAGCAGTACTTC. Translated, it gives CASSWALLKGVVSYEQYF.

The J gene is TRBJ2-5, the V gene TRBV5-4, with 12 bases that match TRBD2. Germline lookup yields CDR1 SGHNT and CDR2 YYREEE (reference sequence). The CDR3 is 16 amino acids. J gave up 4 bases and V 3 bases, and 7 bases lay outside the gene matches. The CDR3 reads CASSSTMTSGGETQYF. CDR3 coding DNA: TGTGCCAGCAGCTCTACTATGACTAGCGGGGGAGAGACCCAGTACTTC.

V usage is TRBV7-2 and J usage is TRBJ2-7; 7 bases are shared with TRBD2. From germline, CDR1 is SGHTA and CDR2 FQGNSA. Trimming removed 2 bases from V and 5 bases from J; junction bases left unmatched: 18. This CDR3 contains 18 residues. The CDR3 here is CASSLRKWAAGAGNEQYF. For the CDR3, the DNA is TGTGCCAGCAGCTTAAGGAAGTGGGCGGCGGGAGCCGGGAACGAGCAGTACTTC.

This chain connects TRBV11-2 to TRBJ1-2, with TRBD1 identical over 7 bases. The CDR3 spans 16 residues. The germline V gene has CDR1 SGHAT and CDR2 FQNNGV. Germline trimming cut 2 bases from V and 3 bases from J; bases unmatched to any gene: 9. The chain's CDR3 is CASSLLGLGTDYGYTF. CDR3 nucleotide sequence: TGTGCCAGCAGCTTATTGGGACTAGGGACAGACTATGGCTACACCTTC.

Points on this clone: Its ends do not fully match the called genes, so a read error is possible. The V call is TRBV9, the J call TRBJ1-2; maybe TRBD1 (5 bases). CDR3 length equals 13 residues. Germline CDR1 and CDR2: SGDLS and YYNGEE. This CDR3 is CASSLGGDYGYSF. The CDR3 DNA reads TGTGCCAGCAGCTTGGGAGGGGATTATGGCTACTCCTTC.

The chain has TRBV15 and TRBJ2-1, with D unclear. Germline CDR1 and CDR2: LNHNV and YYDKDF (reference sequence). CDR3 length equals 14 residues. Deletions cut 0 bases from V and 10 bases from J, with 13 bases between. CDR3 protein: CATSRDLDSYEQFF. CDR3 nucleotide sequence: TGTGCCACCAGCAGAGACTTAGATTCCTACGAGCAGTTCTTC.

CDR3 sequence (DNA): TGTGCCATCAGTGCTAAAGATAATTCACCCCTCCACTTT. Translation gives CAISAKDNSPLHF. The chain couples TRBV10-3 to TRBJ1-6; D not certain. The CDR3 sequence is 13 residues long. V lost 4 bases and J lost 5, with 6 bases in between. Germline V gives CDR1 ENHRY, CDR2 SYGVKD.